The T cell receptor beta chain described here comes from a study of cytomegalovirus exposure and HLA in healthy donors. PCR amplification relied on 60 Vbeta primers (plus 13 Jbeta primers). Sequenced by immunoSEQ multiplex PCR; TCRdb stores in-frame clones only, minus some. The data contain more than 75,000 clones, approximately 90% of them singletons. Overall study results and limits: A further, later analysis showed that HLA-associated TCR beta chains (compared with equally common others) were more clonally expanded.

About this clone: Its cognate antigen is unknown.

The CDR3 extends over 17 amino acids. The ends lost 1 base at V and 0 bases at J; junction bases unmatched: 6. From germline, CDR1 is SGHTA and CDR2 FQGNSA. This receptor was taken from a man aged 18 to 35 in good health and CMV-seronegative. V and J are TRBV7-2 and TRBJ2-3; TRBD2 agrees at 8 bases. Sample: PBMCs. The chain's CDR3 is CASSLDSGISSTDTQYF. CDR3 in DNA: TGTGCCAGCAGCTTAGATAGCGGGATTTCTAGCACAGATACGCAGTATTTT.